The clone carrying this TCR beta chain occurred many times. Antigen specificity is unknown. Libraries of TCR beta came from iRepertoire HTBI primers plus Arm-PCR of CDR3 regions. TCRdb used MiXCR to reprocess the multiplex PCR reads, holding one entry per CDR3 protein. The data hold around 400,000 distinct CDR3 sequences, with about a quarter observed a single time. These data come from a study of regulatory T cells in long-lasting Graves disease. Findings of the study overall: TCR diversity was lower in persistent Graves' patients than in newly diagnosed ones. In persistent patients, shared public clonotypes (roughly 2,800) outnumbered those in new patients (around 1,000).

Time point here: persistent/refractory GD, antithyroid drugs over 5 years with positive TRAb. There was RNA extracted from PBMCs, and the TCR library was made from it. The origin of this receptor is a female donor with Graves disease. This specimen consisted of peripheral blood mononuclear cells (PBMCs), obtained when the disease was refractory, from a patient treated with antithyroid drugs.

CDR3 DNA sequence: TGTGCCAGCAGTTTCCGGAAGAGGGTGGGCACTGAAGCTTTCTTT. The encoded protein is CASSFRKRVGTEAFF. This chain uses TRBV28 with TRBJ1-1, with no clear D. The CDR3 contains 15 residues. The germline V and J ends were trimmed by 3 bases and 4 bases, with 15 bases remaining between them. Germline assignment: CDR1 MDHEN and CDR2 SYDVKM.